One and the same sample provided the 3 T cell receptor beta chains below, sequenced in a study of T cell repertoires in cytomegalovirus infection. TCRdb fed the reads into MiXCR, producing one record per CDR3 protein. Of about 460,000 distinct CDR3 sequences listed, roughly 12% were seen once; the top ten hold 9.5% to 13%. Input material: PBMCs. The receptors were gathered from a human donor in good health (CMV status not recorded). Some clones in this sample may be carry-over from other donors' samples.

This clonotype was seen only a few times. The chain uses TRBV10-3 and TRBJ1-2, with 9 bases matching TRBD1. With V trimmed by 8 bases and J by 6 bases, 7 bases remained unmatched. The CDR3 length is 13 residues. The germline gives CDR1 ENHRY, CDR2 SYGVKD. CDR3 sequence reads: CAIVPGQGDGYTF. The CDR3 DNA sequence: TGTGCCATCGTACCGGGACAGGGAGATGGCTACACCTTC.

This sequence joins TRBV7-9 and TRBJ2-1; 7 positions match TRBD1. V shed 8 bases, J shed 4 bases, and the junction held 8 bases outside the gene matches. The CDR3 covers 14 residues. CDR1 is SEHNR, CDR2 FQNEAQ, per germline (reference sequence). CDR3 DNA sequence: TGTGCCAGCCGGGAAGGGGGCGTATACAATGAGCAGTTCTTC. It translates to CASREGGVYNEQFF.

J is TRBJ2-6 and V is TRBV30; 7 nucleotides agree with TRBD1. CDR1 is GTSNPN and CDR2 is SVGIG in the germline V gene (reference sequence). V lost 3 bases, J lost 0 bases, and 5 bases stayed unmatched. This CDR3 comprises 16 residues. The CDR3 loop reads CAWRGQRSSGANVLTF. In DNA, the CDR3 is TGTGCCTGGAGGGGACAGAGGAGCTCTGGGGCCAACGTCCTGACTTTC. The variable domain in full, completed from reference TRBV30 and TRBJ2-6, reads SQTIHQWPATLVQPVGSPLSLECTVEGTSNPNLYWYRQAAGRGLQLLFYSVGIGQISSEVPQNLSASRPQDRQFILSSKKLLLSDSGFYLCAWRGQRSSGANVLTFGAGSRLTVL.